These T cell receptor beta chains were read from a single sample in a study of CD8+CD57+ T cells in acquired aplastic anemia. TCRdb reprocessed the reads with MiXCR, giving one entry per CDR3 protein. The sample contains around 290,000 distinct CDR3 sequences, approximately 57% of which appear only once. The sequencing sample was made of sorted CD4+, CD8+, or CD8+CD57+ T cells (not recorded which) from PBMCs. Receptors originate from a human donor with aplastic anemia. Both conserved end residues are part of each CDR3. Each record gives: V gene, J gene, clone size, D gene, CDR3 protein, CDR3 DNA. The D gene is left open where the match is weak. Clone size appears in some rows only: once, few, many, or a class for an expanded clone.

TRBV19,TRBJ2-3,.,TRBD2,CASSGYPGGGADTQYF,TGTGCCAGTAGCGGGTATCCGGGAGGGGGAGCGGATACGCAGTATTTT
TRBV5-1,TRBJ2-7,many,.,CASSLPGDEQYF,TGCGCCAGCAGCTTGCCAGGGGACGAGCAGTACTTC
TRBV5-1,TRBJ2-5,few,TRBD1,CASSSDRGQGETQYF,TGCGCCAGCAGCTCGGACAGGGGGCAAGGAGAGACCCAGTACTTC
TRBV2,TRBJ2-1,.,TRBD2,CASSPRTSGRGNEQFF,TGTGCCAGCAGTCCTCGGACTAGCGGGAGAGGCAATGAGCAGTTCTTC
TRBV6-6,TRBJ2-7,.,.,CASKRSSYEQYF,TGTGCCAGCAAGAGGAGCTCCTACGAGCAGTACTTC
TRBV12-3/TRBV12-4,TRBJ2-2,.,.,CASSFSVGELLF,TGTGCCAGCAGTTTTTCAGTCGGGGAGCTGCTTTTT
TRBV19,TRBJ2-7,.,TRBD2,CASTDPGLGVAEQYF,TGTGCCAGTACAGATCCGGGACTAGGTGTGGCCGAGCAGTACTTC
TRBV20-1,TRBJ2-1,.,.,CSAGTIEQFF,TGCAGTGCGGGTACAATTGAGCAGTTCTTC
TRBV7-2,TRBJ2-7,few,.,CASSLQAGEYEQYF,TGTGCCAGCAGCTTACAGGCAGGAGAGTACGAGCAGTACTTC
TRBV20-1,TRBJ2-2,.,TRBD2,CSAKGLAGGKDTGELFF,TGCAGTGCTAAGGGACTAGCGGGAGGGAAGGACACCGGGGAGCTGTTTTTT
TRBV19,TRBJ1-6,many,.,CASSPGRASLHF,TGTGCCAGTTCCCCGGGCAGGGCTTCCCTCCACTTT
TRBV7-6,TRBJ2-7,.,.,CASSLRPGDGEQYF,TGTGCCAGCAGCTTACGGCCAGGGGACGGCGAGCAGTACTTC
TRBV14,TRBJ2-7,.,TRBD1,CASSQASGTGGHRDEQYF,TGTGCCAGCAGCCAAGCCTCCGGGACAGGGGGCCATAGGGACGAGCAGTACTTC
TRBV7-2,TRBJ2-7,.,.,CASSIYLCSVGDGTYEQYF,.
TRBV29-1,TRBJ2-5,few,.,CSVEQPGQETQYF,TGCAGCGTTGAACAGCCAGGCCAAGAGACCCAGTACTTC
TRBV2,TRBJ2-5,.,.,CASSEFGYQETQYF,TGTGCCAGCAGTGAATTTGGGTACCAAGAGACCCAGTACTTC
TRBV24-1,TRBJ2-1,few,TRBD1,CATSETGQLYNEQFF,TGTGCCACCAGTGAGACGGGACAGCTCTACAATGAGCAGTTCTTC
TRBV5-1,TRBJ2-7,many,.,CASSPAGRETTYEQYF,TGCGCCAGCAGCCCAGCCGGCAGGGAAACTACCTACGAGCAGTACTTC
TRBV15,TRBJ2-7,many,TRBD2,CATSRDLARGSNEQYF,TGTGCCACCAGCAGAGATTTGGCGCGCGGGAGCAACGAGCAGTACTTC
TRBV19,TRBJ1-1,few,TRBD1,CASSEQGANRAFF,TGTGCCAGTAGTGAACAGGGGGCGAATCGGGCTTTCTTT
TRBV19,TRBJ1-4,.,.,CASSAEGGLANERLFF,TGTGCCAGTAGTGCCGAGGGGGGACTAGCTAATGAAAGACTGTTTTTT
TRBV29-1,TRBJ2-7,.,.,CSVQQDYEQYF,TGCAGCGTCCAACAGGATTACGAGCAGTACTTC
TRBV25-1,TRBJ1-2,many,.,CASSEYGQGGYTF,TGTGCCAGCAGTGAATATGGGCAGGGAGGCTACACCTTC
TRBV20-1,TRBJ1-1,.,.,CSARVGAGGSGKAFF,TGCAGTGCTAGAGTTGGGGCTGGGGGAAGTGGAAAAGCTTTCTTT
TRBV11-1,TRBJ2-1,once,.,CASSLARLLAAAGDEQFF,TGTGCCAGCAGCTTAGCGAGACTCTTGGCGGCAGCGGGCGATGAGCAGTTCTTC
TRBV5-1,TRBJ2-7,.,.,CASSLHGGSSYEQYF,TGCGCCAGCAGCTTGCACGGTGGGAGCTCCTACGAGCAGTACTTC
TRBV11-1,TRBJ2-7,few,.,CASSRAGNTHEQYF,TGTGCCAGCAGCCGCGCGGGGAACACCCACGAGCAGTACTTC
TRBV20-1,TRBJ2-7,.,.,CSARDYATGTYEQYF,TGCAGTGCTAGAGATTACGCGACAGGGACTTACGAGCAGTACTTC
TRBV19,TRBJ1-6,.,.,CASSIDPSGTGNSPLHF,TGTGCCAGTAGTATAGATCCATCTGGCACGGGAAATTCACCCCTCCACTTT
TRBV19,TRBJ2-3,many,TRBD2,CASSRGGLASYGTDTQYF,TGTGCCAGTAGTAGGGGGGGACTAGCGTCTTATGGCACAGATACGCAGTATTTT
TRBV3-1,TRBJ2-1,many,TRBD1,CASSQALLVQGANEQFF,TGTGCCAGCAGCCAAGCCCTTCTAGTACAGGGGGCGAATGAGCAGTTCTTC
TRBV25-1,TRBJ2-5,few,.,CASSGVGPGAEVETQYF,.
TRBV24-1,TRBJ1-5,.,TRBD1,CATSGDRGQGIVNNQPQHF,TGTGCCACCAGTGGGGACAGGGGACAGGGGATCGTGAACAATCAGCCCCAGCATTTT
TRBV6-2/TRBV6-3,TRBJ1-4,once,TRBD1,CASRRDRVGEKLFF,TGTGCCAGCAGAAGGGACAGGGTTGGAGAAAAACTGTTTTTT
TRBV14,TRBJ2-7,few,TRBD2,CASSQTSNEQYF,TGTGCCAGCAGCCAGACTAGCAACGAGCAGTACTTC
TRBV10-3,TRBJ2-1,once,TRBD2,CAIGTSGYNEQFF,TGTGCCATCGGGACTAGCGGTTACAATGAGCAGTTCTTC
TRBV20-1,TRBJ2-5,.,.,CSAISLRVIDETQYF,TGCAGTGCTATAAGCCTCAGGGTAATTGACGAGACCCAGTACTTC
TRBV19,TRBJ2-7,.,.,CASSTGSPYEQYF,TGTGCCAGTAGCACAGGGAGCCCCTACGAGCAGTACTTC
TRBV7-3,TRBJ2-2,once,.,CASSYPLRTGELFF,TGTGCCAGCAGCTACCCTCTTCGCACCGGGGAGCTGTTTTTT
TRBV19,TRBJ2-3,.,TRBD1,CASSRQGLATDTQYF,TGTGCCAGTAGTCGACAGGGGCTAGCGACAGATACGCAGTATTTT
TRBV7-9,TRBJ2-7,.,.,CASSLGNSPTSYEQYF,TGTGCCAGCAGCTTAGGAAATTCACCTACCTCCTACGAGCAGTACTTC